One and the same sample provided the 21 T cell receptor beta chains below, sequenced in a study of cytomegalovirus exposure and HLA in healthy donors. PCR employed 60 Vbeta and 13 Jbeta primers. Produced via immunoSEQ multiplex PCR; TCRdb's table is partial and in-frame only. The data contain 150,000 to 200,000 clones, 70% to 90% of them singletons. The sequenced sample was PBMCs. The receptors originated from a man younger than 35 in good health and CMV-seropositive.

This CDR3 is CASSGQGFYEQYF. As DNA, the CDR3 is TGTGCCAGCTCTGGACAGGGGTTCTACGAGCAGTACTTC. J is TRBJ2-7 and V is TRBV18; TRBD1 agrees at 9 bases. This CDR3 comprises 13 residues. J was trimmed by 3 bases and V by 6 bases; bases with no gene match: 3. Germline CDR1 is KGHSH and CDR2 is LQKENI.

This clone appeared once. The genes are TRBV9 and TRBJ1-1, with TRBD1 as a possible D gene (5 bases). The length of the CDR3 is 13 residues. With 0 bases removed from V and 5 bases from J, the gap between germline ends came to 8 bases. Germline V gene sequence: CDR1 SGDLS, CDR2 YYNGEE. The CDR3 DNA follows: TGTGCCAGCAGCGTAGACGGGGGGACTGAAGCTTTCTTT. Translated: CASSVDGGTEAFF.

The chain employs TRBV5-4 and TRBJ1-2; possibly TRBD1 for D (6 bases). V lost 4 bases and J lost 13, with 17 bases in between. Germline V gene sequence: CDR1 SGHNT, CDR2 YYREEE (reference sequence). The CDR3 loop spans 12 amino acids. The DNA for the CDR3 is TGTGCCAGCAGCAAGGGACAATTTCTCGCCACCTTC. It codes for CASSKGQFLATF.

The genes are TRBV19 and TRBJ1-3; maybe TRBD1 (5 bases). CDR1 LNHDA and CDR2 SQIVND come from the germline V gene (reference sequence). Trimming shortened V by 6 bases and J by 0 bases, and 15 bases separated the two germline ends. The CDR3 extends over 16 amino acids. CDR3 coding DNA: TGTGCCAGTAGACTGGGGGGGGTAAGCTCTGGAAACACCATATATTTT. Its protein is CASRLGGVSSGNTIYF.

The chain has TRBV7-8 and TRBJ2-1, with D uncertain. V dropped 2 bases and J dropped 2 bases, with 13 bases sitting between them. The CDR3 has 16 residues. Germline V CDR1 and CDR2: SGHVS, FQNEAQ. The CDR3 here is CASSLTRLGTYNEQFF. The DNA for the CDR3 is TGTGCCAGCAGCTTAACTCGGCTAGGAACCTACAATGAGCAGTTCTTC.

This chain connects TRBV5-5 to TRBJ2-1; 7 nucleotides agree with TRBD2. This CDR3 is built from 16 residues. Trimming took 7 bases from V and 0 from J; bases not matched to a gene: 10. Germline V gene data show CDR1 as SGHKS and CDR2 as YYEKEE (reference sequence). CDR3 sequence reads: CASLVSGASSYNEQFF. The CDR3 nucleotides are TGTGCCAGCCTTGTAAGCGGGGCTAGCTCCTACAATGAGCAGTTCTTC.

The chain joins TRBV30 to TRBJ1-2, with D unclear. Germline values: CDR1 GTSNPN, CDR2 SVGIG (reference sequence). The CDR3 has 12 amino acids. The V end lost 2 bases, the J end lost 4 bases, and 8 bases lay between the germline ends. The CDR3 DNA follows: TGTGCCTGGAGTATTGGGCGCTATGGCTACACCTTC. It codes for CAWSIGRYGYTF.

This clone was seen just once. J is TRBJ1-1 and V is TRBV19; 10 bases align to TRBD1. The V segment lost 3 bases and the J segment 10 bases; nucleotides outside the gene matches: 17. The CDR3 length is 17 residues. The germline V gene has CDR1 LNHDA and CDR2 SQIVND (reference sequence). CDR3 coding DNA: TGTGCCAGTAGTATGCGAGGGACAGGGGTTGATATGCGAGCAGCTTTCTTT. Translated, it gives CASSMRGTGVDMRAAFF.

The rearrangement joins TRBV7-9 to TRBJ2-7, with TRBD1 matching 8 bases. Germline V lookup: CDR1 SEHNR, CDR2 FQNEAQ (reference sequence). Trimming cost V 0 bases and J 4 bases; bases outside gene matches: 5. The CDR3 spans 15 residues. CDR3 sequence reads: CASSLARQGLYEQYF. Here the CDR3 DNA reads TGTGCCAGCAGCTTAGCACGACAGGGGTTGTACGAGCAGTACTTC.

The chain links TRBV6-5 to TRBJ1-1; the D is unclear. This CDR3 has 11 residues. Trimming shortened V by 8 bases and J by 3 bases, and 7 bases separated the two germline ends. Germline V lookup: CDR1 MNHEY, CDR2 SVGAGI. The CDR3 sequence: CASESDTEAFF. CDR3 DNA: TGTGCCAGCGAAAGCGACACTGAAGCTTTCTTT.

This clone was recorded once. The CDR3 spells CASSRDRGYNEQFF. CDR3 in DNA: TGTGCCAGCAGCCGGGACAGGGGGTACAATGAGCAGTTCTTC. V usage is TRBV27 and J usage is TRBJ2-1; TRBD1 matches 11 bases. The CDR3 consists of 14 residues. V shed 6 bases, J shed 4 bases, and the junction held 2 bases outside the gene matches. In germline, CDR1 is MNHEY, CDR2 SMNVEV (reference sequence).

The chain joins TRBV4-3 to TRBJ1-1, with D maybe TRBD1 (6 bases). Trimming stripped 0 bases from V and 0 bases from J, with 8 bases between. CDR3 length: 15 amino acids. Germline V gene lookup returns CDR1 LGHNA and CDR2 YSLEER. CDR3 nucleotides: TGCGCCAGCAGCCAAGACAGGGGAATGAACACTGAAGCTTTCTTT. This encodes CASSQDRGMNTEAFF.

The rearrangement joins TRBV7-9 to TRBJ1-2; perhaps TRBD1 as D (6 bases). The CDR3 is 14 amino acids. Trimming cost V 5 bases and J 14 bases, with 24 bases left between them. Germline CDR1 and CDR2: SEHNR and FQNEAQ (reference sequence). CDR3 nucleotides: TGTGCCAGCAGCCACCCCCGACAGGAGAACTCGCAAACCTTC. Residues: CASSHPRQENSQTF.

This chain connects TRBV29-1 to TRBJ2-5; 9 bases are shared with TRBD1. The CDR3 has 14 amino acids. In germline, CDR1 is SQVTM, CDR2 ANQGSEA. Losses at the gene ends were 7 bases for V and 5 bases for J; bases not matched to a gene: 11. The CDR3 region has the DNA TGCAGCGCCCGATGGCGGACAGGGGTTGAGACCCAGTACTTC. This translates into CSARWRTGVETQYF.

The chain joins TRBV18 to TRBJ2-1, with no clear D. CDR1 and CDR2 (germline): KGHSH, LQKENI. Trimming took 0 bases from V and 9 from J, leaving 18 bases between them. The CDR3 consists of 16 residues. The CDR3 DNA reads as TGTGCCAGCTCACCACCGAGTGGGTCAGGTTTCATTGAGCAGTTCTTC. This encodes CASSPPSGSGFIEQFF.

The chain uses TRBV6-1 and TRBJ1-5, with 9 bases that match TRBD1. CDR1 is MNHNS, CDR2 SASEGT, per germline. This CDR3 contains 15 residues. The J segment lost 6 bases and the V segment lost 5 bases, leaving 8 bases of the junction unmatched. CDR3: CASSQPTGGGQPQHF. Here the CDR3 DNA reads TGTGCCAGCAGTCAACCGACAGGGGGGGGTCAGCCCCAGCATTTT.

The V gene is TRBV19, the J gene TRBJ2-2, with D maybe TRBD2 (6 bases). CDR1 LNHDA and CDR2 SQIVND come from the germline V gene (reference sequence). Between the trimmed V and J ends, which lost 5 bases and 4 bases, there was a span of 17 bases. There are 16 residues in the CDR3. The CDR3 spells CASSGKGLDGTGELFF. In DNA form, the CDR3 reads TGTGCCAGTAGTGGTAAGGGACTGGATGGCACCGGGGAGCTGTTTTTT.

V usage is TRBV6-5 and J usage is TRBJ1-5; possible D gene TRBD1, 6 bases. This CDR3 spans 14 amino acids. CDR1 MNHEY and CDR2 SVGAGI come from the germline V gene. V gave up 6 bases and J gave up 3 bases, with 12 bases separating them. The CDR3 sequence: CASSPGQNNQPQHF. The CDR3 DNA reads TGTGCCAGCAGCCCTGGACAGAACAATCAGCCCCAGCATTTT.

The V and J genes are TRBV27 and TRBJ2-4; the match to TRBD1 covers 7 bases. CDR3 length: 16 amino acids. J gave up 4 bases and V 2 bases, and 8 bases lay outside the gene matches. The germline V gene encodes CDR1 MNHEY and CDR2 SMNVEV (reference sequence). CDR3 sequence: CASSLGEGQPKNIQYF. CDR3 nucleotide sequence: TGTGCCAGCAGTTTAGGAGAGGGACAGCCTAAAAACATTCAGTACTTC.

The chain has TRBV2 and TRBJ1-4; D uncertain. The CDR3 covers 14 residues. The ends were cut back, 6 bases at V and 8 bases at J, with 16 bases in the middle. CDR1 is SNHLY and CDR2 is FYNNEI in the germline V gene. The CDR3 loop reads CASRLGLTREKLFF. The DNA of the CDR3 is TGTGCCAGCAGACTTGGGTTGACTCGGGAAAAACTGTTTTTT. Based on the CDR3 plus reference TRBV2 and TRBJ1-4, the full variable domain is EPEVTQTPSHQVTQMGQEVILRCVPISNHLYFYWYRQILGQKVEFLVSFYNNEISEKSEIFDDQFSVERPDGSNFTLKIRSTKLEDSAMYFCASRLGLTREKLFFGSGTQLSVL.

This clone was seen only once. V is TRBV10-3 and J is TRBJ1-4; D unresolved. From germline, CDR1 is ENHRY and CDR2 SYGVKD. This CDR3 is 17 amino acids long. The germline V and J ends were trimmed by 2 bases and 0 bases, with 13 bases remaining between them. The DNA for the CDR3 is TGTGCCATCAGTGAGAGACATAGTCTTGCAACTAATGAAAAACTGTTTTTT. The encoded protein is CAISERHSLATNEKLFF.